The sequence of this TCR beta chain was determined in a study of blood T cells in healthy people across ages (dated by TCRdb to between 2015 and 2017). For context, the study as a whole: In model experiments, template switching captured roughly one uniquely barcoded TCR beta cDNA molecule for every two T cells. Donors of different ages were randomly distributed across sequencing lanes to avoid experimental bias. The donors were split into four age groups: young (average 16 years), middle-aged (about 40), aged (around 67) and long-lived (82). Two additional independent replicas of 1 million unique cDNA reads from the same blood draw were analyzed for two donors (one aged 18 to 29 and one aged 80 or older). Age-related changes in TCR beta repertoire diversity were measured in the study by deep sequencing normalized with unique cDNA molecular identifiers.

The junction shows trimming of 0 bases on V and 0 bases on J, plus 8 bases between the germline ends. From the germline V gene, CDR1 is SGHRS and CDR2 is YFSETQ. The CDR3 sequence holds 15 residues, the cysteine and phenylalanine included. CDR3 DNA is the only sequence kept; it has 45 bases, read in frame from the first base. The roughly 39 donors, aged about 6 to 100 years, were systemically healthy Caucasian individuals from Russia. Roughly 9.5 milliliters of peripheral blood were drawn from each donor into EDTA-treated Vacutainer tubes. Ficoll-Paque density-gradient centrifugation was used to isolate PBMCs, with at least 6 million obtained per sample. Trizol reagent was used to extract total RNA from PBMCs, with at least 6 micrograms per sample. The percentages of naive CD45RAhigh/CD27high T cells were determined by flow cytometry on a PBMC aliquot from every donor. The paper as a whole reports these results and caveats: Conclusive comparison of naive and antigen-experienced compartments was prevented by the profiling of bulk unsorted PBMCs. As age increased, observed TCR beta diversity per million T cells dropped in a roughly linear way, and a significant reduction was already evident by age about 36. The percentage of naive T cells measured by flow cytometry correlated strongly with observed TCR beta diversity. Because the CMV infection status of the donors was unknown, age-related changes in expanded clonotypes may potentially have been confounded. The long-lived group showed more naive CD4+ T cells, fewer expanded clones and increased TCR diversity than the aged group, suggesting age selection. Total diversity estimates from one million sequenced T cells were considered lower bounds and underestimates.

This clonotype showed up just a few times. This receptor's antigen is unknown. No base-level quality is on record; no much larger clone is a single base apart. Library creation used 5' RACE. The sequencing machine was an Illumina HiSeq 2500. The second PCR ran for roughly 7 to 11 cycles and used a J-beta primer mix along with a sample-barcoded 5' primer. A template-switch 5' adaptor carrying 12 random nucleotides introduced a unique molecular identifier onto each TCR beta cDNA molecule. Each sample yielded at least 3 million CDR3-containing paired-end reads. All of the RNA was converted into first-strand cDNA using the Mint cDNA synthesis kit, with a TRBC-specific oligonucleotide serving as the primer. All cDNA was treated with uracil-DNA glycosylase and then went through a first 18-cycle PCR with the universal primers M1SS and BC2_uni_R. Turning to the authors' computational methods: For normalization, 1 million high-quality reads, each with a distinct molecular identifier, were randomly selected from each sample. Instead of being binned into consensus sequences, reads that shared molecular identifiers were thrown out. MiTCR, set to a Q25 quality threshold and the strictest error-elimination algorithm, was used for CDR3 identification, clonotype clustering and error correction. A nonparametric unseen species model with Euler transformation was used to estimate lower-bound total TCR beta diversity. TCRdb ran its own pipeline on the public reads, namely fastp trimming at Q25 and MiXCR clone calling, and kept in-frame beta chains. Every CDR3 protein is listed once, alongside the most common genes and DNA of its rows. In this record, the V and J calls reflect TCRdb's handling and not the investigators' own analysis. The sample data list some 1.5 million distinct CDR3 sequences, and roughly 30% of these were observed just once. 7% to 9% of the sample is held by the ten biggest clonotypes.

Specimen: blood. This sequence was found in a woman in her 30s in good health. The V and J genes are TRBV5-1 and TRBJ2-3; too little of a D gene remains to name it. The bases are TGCGCCAGCAGCTTGGGGGATCCGAGCACAGATACGCAGTATTTT. This yields the protein CASSLGDPSTDTQYF.